This T cell receptor (beta chain) was documented in a study of blood T cell repertoires in COVID-19. The V gene lost 0 bases and the J gene lost 5 bases, with 12 bases spanning the gap. CDR1 and CDR2 from the germline V gene are SGHNT and YYREEE (reference sequence). This CDR3 region has 15 residues. This table comes from immunoSEQ multiplex PCR, and its TCRdb copy is limited to in-frame clones, with some not included. The data hold about 30,000 clones, with 86% observed a single time. The receptor's source is a human donor with active COVID-19. The donor label of this sample is uncertain. The sample taken for sequencing was peripheral blood. This sequence joins TRBV5-4 and TRBJ2-1; a weak D match, TRBD1 (6 bases). The CDR3, as DNA: TGTGCCAGCAGCTTGGCGCGGACAGCCAACAATGAGCAGTTCTTC. Protein product: CASSLARTANNEQFF.